The entry that follows covers one T cell receptor (beta chain) sequence. Antigen specificity is unknown. The sample originates from a study of shared clonotypes between healthy human individuals. Findings of the study overall: Relative to their counterparts shared across all four donors, non-shared clonotypes exhibited diminished generation probabilities. Sampling involved blood alone; tissue repertoires likely differ.

Authors' processing steps: Filtering differed for immunoSEQ, which gave only junction sequences without quality scores. The assay was immunoSEQ multiplex PCR, and TCRdb's table has in-frame clones only and misses some. Clone size and the V and J calls come from that table; the DNA yielded D and trimming. This sample has under 1,900,000 clones; just under 99% occur once, and the top ten carry about 0.35%. Sequenced sample: naive CD4+ T cells sorted from blood. Specified subset: CD45RA+ positively selected. This receptor was obtained from a man between 25 and 39 years old in good health.

The CDR3 is CASGEPGLGGYTF. Written as DNA, the CDR3 is TGTGCCAGTGGGGAACCGGGACTAGGGGGCTACACCTTC. The V gene is TRBV19, the J gene TRBJ1-2, with D maybe TRBD1 (5 bases). V was cut by 8 bases and J by 8 bases, with 18 bases left in between. CDR3 length equals 13 residues. Germline-derived CDR1 and CDR2 are LNHDA and SQIVND (reference sequence).